Listed here are 15 T cell receptor beta chains from one sample, sequenced in a study of control samples from healthy donors and cancer patients. TCRdb's table, derived via immunoSEQ multiplex PCR, lists solely in-frame clones and lacks some. The sample shows 400,000 to 450,000 clones, roughly 90% of them seen only once. Sequenced sample: PBMCs. All receptors derive from a man aged 35 to 55 with head and neck cancer.

V usage is TRBV6-5 and J usage is TRBJ2-2, with 7 positions matching TRBD1. The J segment lost 5 bases and the V segment lost 6 bases, leaving 9 bases of the junction unmatched. The V gene's germline CDR1 is MNHEY and CDR2 SVGAGI. The CDR3 is 15 residues long. Here the CDR3 DNA reads TGTGCCAGCAGACTGGGACAGACTATTACCGGGGAGCTGTTTTTT. It codes for CASRLGQTITGELFF.

V is TRBV7-2 and J is TRBJ2-7; a weak D match, TRBD1 (5 bases). The length of the CDR3 is 15 residues. Looked up from germline, CDR1 is SGHTA and CDR2 is FQGNSA. Trimming left V 5 bases short and J 1 base short, with 15 bases between. CDR3 sequence (DNA): TGTGCCAGCAGCCCCGAGACAGTTTTGTCCTACGAGCAGTACTTC. Protein: CASSPETVLSYEQYF.

As regards this clone: At one end the junction does not follow the germline gene, possibly because of a read error. The V call is TRBV7-7, the J call TRBJ2-5; 7 positions match TRBD1. This CDR3 has 16 amino acids. Germline CDR1 is SSHAT and CDR2 is FNYEAQ (reference sequence). The DNA for the CDR3 is TGTGCTAGCAGCTTAACCCCCAACGGGACAGAGGAGACCCAGTACTTC. It translates to CASSLTPNGTEETQYF. The whole variable domain, remainder taken from reference TRBV7-7 and TRBJ2-5, is GAGVSQSPRYKVTKRGQDVTLRCDPISSHATLYWYQQALGQGPEFLTYFNYEAQPDKSGLPSDRFSAERPEGSISTLTIQRTEQRDSAMYRCASSLTPNGTEETQYFGPGTRLLVL.

The gene calls are TRBV19 and TRBJ1-2, with 8 nucleotides matching TRBD1. There are 14 residues in the CDR3. V lost 6 bases to trimming and J lost 6 bases; unmatched junction nucleotides: 9. Germline lookup yields CDR1 LNHDA and CDR2 SQIVND (reference sequence). The CDR3 coding sequence is TGTGCCAGTAGGATTCAGGGACAGGCGGATGGCTACACCTTC. This translates into CASRIQGQADGYTF.

This clone was observed a single time. The rearrangement links TRBV2 to TRBJ1-6; 8 bases line up with TRBD1. There are 15 residues in the CDR3. The germline V gene has CDR1 SNHLY and CDR2 FYNNEI. V gave up 6 bases and J gave up 2 bases; unmatched junction bases: 3. The CDR3 DNA is TGTGCCAGCAGGGACAGGGAGGCCTATAATTCACCCCTCCACTTT. This gives the protein CASRDREAYNSPLHF.

The rearrangement joins TRBV7-3 to TRBJ1-1, with D possibly TRBD1 on 6 matching bases. The V end was cut by 5 bases, the J end by 1 base, with 11 bases between. Germline V gene lookup returns CDR1 SGHTA and CDR2 FQGTGA. The CDR3 loop spans 14 amino acids. Written as DNA, the CDR3 is TGTGCCAGCAGCCCGGGGGCAGGGAACACTGAAGCTTTCTTT. Translation gives CASSPGAGNTEAFF.

V gene TRBV7-6 combines with J gene TRBJ1-1; 8 nucleotides match TRBD1. This CDR3 region has 14 residues. V gave up 5 bases and J gave up 4 bases; unmatched junction bases: 6. Germline V lookup: CDR1 SGHVS, CDR2 FNYEAQ. CDR3 protein: CASSMRQGSTEAFF. The CDR3 DNA is TGTGCCAGCAGCATGCGACAGGGGAGCACTGAAGCTTTCTTT.

The gene calls are TRBV5-1 and TRBJ2-3; D might be TRBD2 (6 bases). The V gene lost 3 bases and the J gene lost 5 bases, with 13 bases spanning the gap. CDR3 length: 14 amino acids. CDR1 is SGHRS, CDR2 YFSETQ, per germline. CDR3 nucleotides: TGCGCCAGCAGCTGGGACTCCTCGCAAGATACGCAGTATTTT. Translating it yields CASSWDSSQDTQYF.

V usage is TRBV3-1 (or the pseudogene TRBV3-2) and J usage is TRBJ2-5; 7 nucleotides line up with TRBD1. This CDR3 is built from 13 residues. The V gene end was trimmed by 8 bases and the J gene end by 5 bases; junction bases not matched to a gene: 8. The germline V gene encodes CDR1 LGHDT and CDR2 YNNKEL (reference sequence). The CDR3 DNA reads TGTGCCAGCCGTCGACAGGGACCGGAGACCCAGTACTTC. Encoded protein: CASRRQGPETQYF.

The J gene is TRBJ2-1, the V gene TRBV5-1, with TRBD2 matching over 7 bases. The CDR3 is made up of 15 amino acids. After removal of 4 bases from V and 4 bases from J, the junction contained 8 bases not matched to a gene. Germline loops: CDR1 SGHRS, CDR2 YFSETQ. The CDR3 is CASSLPGTIYNEQFF. The DNA for the CDR3 is TGCGCCAGCAGCCTCCCCGGGACTATTTACAATGAGCAGTTCTTC.

This chain uses TRBV5-1 with TRBJ1-1, with TRBD1 identical over 7 bases. The CDR3 contains 13 residues. The germline V gene has CDR1 SGHRS and CDR2 YFSETQ. Trimming cost V 4 bases and J 13 bases; bases outside gene matches: 13. The CDR3 loop reads CASSLGGQSLGFF. CDR3 sequence (DNA): TGCGCCAGCAGCCTAGGGGGACAGTCTTTGGGTTTCTTT.

The rearrangement links TRBV14 to TRBJ1-1; D may be TRBD1 (5 bases). The CDR3 has 16 amino acids. Trimming took off 1 base at V and 0 bases at J, with 12 bases between the two ends. CDR1 is SGHDN, CDR2 FVKESK, per germline. CDR3 sequence: CASSQGRGGLNTEAFF. CDR3 nucleotide sequence: TGTGCCAGCAGCCAAGGGAGGGGCGGACTGAACACTGAAGCTTTCTTT.

The rearrangement links TRBV2 to TRBJ2-2, with 8 positions matching TRBD1. V was clipped by 7 bases and J by 5 bases; unmatched bases: 12. Germline V lookup: CDR1 SNHLY, CDR2 FYNNEI. CDR3 length: 16 residues. The CDR3 nucleotides are TGTGCCAGCACCCGGGACAGGCCTCGGGAAACCGGGGAGCTGTTTTTT. This translates into CASTRDRPRETGELFF.

The chain joins TRBV20-1 to TRBJ2-3, with TRBD2 matching 10 bases. The J segment lost 2 bases and the V segment lost 3 bases, leaving 8 bases of the junction unmatched. Germline V CDR1 and CDR2: DFQATT, SNEGSKA (reference sequence). The length of the CDR3 is 16 residues. For the CDR3, the DNA is TGCAGTGCTAGTTCTGTAACTAGCGGGACCACAGATACGCAGTATTTT. Its protein product is CSASSVTSGTTDTQYF.

This chain uses TRBV28 with TRBJ2-5; 8 bases match TRBD1. The CDR3 totals 13 residues. In germline, CDR1 is MDHEN, CDR2 SYDVKM. The junction had 2 bases not matched to a gene; V was cut back by 3 bases and J by 5 bases. The CDR3 bases are TGTGCCAGCAGTTTCACAGGGGGGGAGACCCAGTACTTC. Translating it yields CASSFTGGETQYF.